These 20 T cell receptor beta chains came from one sample sequenced in a study of blood T cell repertoires in COVID-19 (dated by TCRdb to about 2020). The library was produced with the immunoSEQ multiplex PCR assay. Drawn from immuneACCESS, this table holds only the in-frame rearrangements with V and J called that TCRdb kept. Clones are partly lost; checked studies trace under half to an unresolved V gene and leave the rest unexplained. Counted in this sample were 340,000 or so clones; about four fifths of them appeared once. Under 3% of the sample is taken by the ten largest. Material for sequencing was peripheral blood. The source is a man aged 25-45 years with active or convalescent COVID-19.

This chain uses TRBV11-2 with TRBJ2-5; 11 nucleotides match TRBD1. CDR3 length: 16 residues. CDR1 and CDR2 from the germline V gene are SGHAT and FQNNGV. V lost 5 bases and J lost 2; bases outside the gene matches: 7. CDR3 residues: CASSTRTGGLQETQYF. CDR3 nucleotide sequence: TGTGCCAGCAGCACCCGGACAGGGGGCTTGCAAGAGACCCAGTACTTC.

V and J are TRBV6-1 and TRBJ1-1, with D unresolved. V lost 2 bases to trimming and J lost 1 base, with 5 bases between them. The CDR3 is made up of 13 amino acids. Germline CDR1 is MNHNS and CDR2 is SASEGT. The CDR3 sequence is CASSEQKNTEAFF. In DNA, the CDR3 is TGTGCCAGCAGTGAACAGAAGAACACTGAAGCTTTCTTT.

The gene calls are TRBV28 and TRBJ2-3, with 7 bases fitting TRBD2. After removal of 5 bases from V and 2 bases from J, the junction contained 10 bases not matched to a gene. The germline gives CDR1 MDHEN, CDR2 SYDVKM. The CDR3 contains 16 residues. The CDR3 spells CASSGPAGRSTDTQYF. In DNA, the CDR3 is TGTGCCAGCAGTGGCCCAGCGGGGAGATCCACAGATACGCAGTATTTT.

The V gene is TRBV5-4, the J gene TRBJ2-1; the match to TRBD1 covers 8 bases. This CDR3 has 15 amino acids. Germline trimming cut 0 bases from V and 2 bases from J; bases unmatched to any gene: 1. From germline, CDR1 is SGHNT and CDR2 YYREEE (reference sequence). The CDR3, as DNA: TGTGCCAGCAGCTTGGACAGGGGGGCCTACAATGAGCAGTTCTTC. As protein: CASSLDRGAYNEQFF.

This clone has just one count. The rearrangement joins TRBV9 to TRBJ1-4, with TRBD1 matching 7 bases. V gave up 0 bases and J gave up 4 bases; unmatched junction bases: 6. The CDR3 has 16 residues. CDR1 is SGDLS and CDR2 is YYNGEE in the germline V gene. CDR3 DNA: TGTGCCAGCAGCGTAGGAGGGGGCGCCGGTAATGAAAAACTGTTTTTT. Protein product: CASSVGGGAGNEKLFF.

The gene calls are TRBV9 and TRBJ2-3; 13 bases align to TRBD2. With 4 bases clipped from V and 8 bases from J, the junction kept 10 bases outside the gene matches. The CDR3 has 16 amino acids. In germline, CDR1 is SGDLS, CDR2 YYNGEE. The CDR3 sequence is CASSRGTSGESGTQYF. CDR3 nucleotide sequence: TGTGCCAGCAGCAGAGGGACTAGCGGGGAAAGTGGTACGCAGTATTTT.

Written as DNA, the CDR3 is TGCAGCGTTGAAGATAGCACGGTTTCTGGGGCCAACGTCCTGACTTTC. Translated, it gives CSVEDSTVSGANVLTF. This chain connects TRBV29-1 to TRBJ2-6; D uncertain. CDR1 and CDR2 from the germline V gene are SQVTM and ANQGSEA. The ends were cut back, 0 bases at V and 1 base at J, with 10 bases in the middle. There are 16 residues in the CDR3.

This sequence joins TRBV5-5 and TRBJ1-1; TRBD1 might be the D (5 bases). Trimming left V 2 bases short and J 0 bases short, with 8 bases between. From germline, CDR1 is SGHKS and CDR2 YYEKEE (reference sequence). The CDR3 spans 14 residues. CDR3 loop: CASSFAGMNTEAFF. The CDR3 DNA is TGTGCCAGCAGCTTTGCAGGGATGAACACTGAAGCTTTCTTT.

The rearrangement links TRBV27 to TRBJ1-5, with 9 bases aligning to TRBD1. The CDR3 contains 17 residues. Trimming at V came to 6 bases and at J to 7 bases, leaving 16 bases not matched to a gene. Per the germline V gene, CDR1 is MNHEY and CDR2 is SMNVEV (reference sequence). CDR3 nucleotide sequence: TGTGCCAGCAGCTCGAACCCCGGGACAGGGTTGGGGCAGCCCCAGCATTTT. Translation gives CASSSNPGTGLGQPQHF.

V usage is TRBV27 and J usage is TRBJ1-1; a possible D gene is TRBD1 (6 bases). CDR3 length equals 14 residues. Germline V gives CDR1 MNHEY, CDR2 SMNVEV (reference sequence). V was pared by 5 bases and J by 4 bases, with 14 bases between. CDR3: CASSPYREITEAFF. CDR3 DNA: TGTGCCAGCAGTCCCTACAGGGAGATCACTGAAGCTTTCTTT.

The chain recombines TRBV5-4 with TRBJ2-3; 9 bases match TRBD2. The J segment lost 5 bases and the V segment lost 1 base, leaving 5 bases of the junction unmatched. Germline CDR1 reads SGHNT; CDR2 reads YYREEE (reference sequence). The CDR3 has 15 amino acids. The DNA of the CDR3 is TGTGCCAGCAGCTTGAAACTAGCGGGCGTAGATACGCAGTATTTT. Encoded protein: CASSLKLAGVDTQYF.

The V call is TRBV25-1, the J call TRBJ1-6; no firm D call. The CDR3 runs to 18 residues. V shed 4 bases and J shed 9 bases, with 25 bases lying between them. Germline V CDR1 and CDR2: MGHDK, SYGVNS. The CDR3 coding sequence is TGTGCCAGCAGTGGTCCCTTCGGGTCCGGGGTGAGGAGTTCACCCCTCCACTTT. Translation: CASSGPFGSGVRSSPLHF.

The gene calls are TRBV7-2 and TRBJ2-5; 7 bases line up with TRBD2. The CDR3 sequence is 17 residues long. CDR1 is SGHTA and CDR2 is FQGNSA in the germline V gene. Trimming cost V 3 bases and J 1 base; bases outside gene matches: 11. CDR3 protein: CASSFYPGLRLQETQYF. DNA for the CDR3: TGTGCCAGCAGCTTTTATCCGGGACTACGTCTCCAAGAGACCCAGTACTTC.

The rearrangement uses TRBV30 and TRBJ1-3; no definite D call. The ends were cut back, 5 bases at V and 4 bases at J, with 9 bases in the middle. The CDR3 loop spans 12 amino acids. Germline V gene data show CDR1 as GTSNPN and CDR2 as SVGIG (reference sequence). The CDR3 DNA follows: TGTGCCTGGGATCCGGGGGGAAACACCATATATTTT. Encoded protein: CAWDPGGNTIYF. Full variable domain (outside the CDR3, taken from reference TRBV30 and TRBJ1-3): SQTIHQWPATLVQPVGSPLSLECTVEGTSNPNLYWYRQAAGRGLQLLFYSVGIGQISSEVPQNLSASRPQDRQFILSSKKLLLSDSGFYLCAWDPGGNTIYFGEGSWLTVV.

This chain joins TRBV3-1 (or the pseudogene TRBV3-2) and TRBJ2-1, with 11 nucleotides matching TRBD2. Germline V CDR1 and CDR2: LGHDT, YNNKEL (reference sequence). J gave up 8 bases and V 3 bases, and 3 bases lay outside the gene matches. The CDR3 consists of 14 residues. The CDR3 loop is CASSHLAGGYEQFF. Here the CDR3 DNA reads TGTGCCAGCAGCCATCTAGCGGGAGGCTATGAGCAGTTCTTC.

This sequence joins TRBV4-2 and TRBJ1-2; tentatively, D is TRBD1 (5 bases). Trimming shortened V by 3 bases and J by 1 base, and 12 bases separated the two germline ends. The CDR3 spans 15 residues. Germline V gives CDR1 LGHNA, CDR2 YNFKEQ. CDR3 in amino acids: CASSHRGGNNYGYTF. The CDR3 region has the DNA TGTGCCAGCAGCCACCGGGGGGGGAATAACTATGGCTACACCTTC.

The J gene is TRBJ1-2, the V gene TRBV18; TRBD1 agrees at 9 bases. Losses at the gene ends were 0 bases for V and 4 bases for J; bases not matched to a gene: 9. In germline, CDR1 is KGHSH, CDR2 LQKENI. The CDR3 loop spans 17 amino acids. CDR3 sequence (DNA): TGTGCCAGCTCACCACCGGGACAGGGCTCCCAGCTCTATGGCTACACCTTC. Translated: CASSPPGQGSQLYGYTF.

V is TRBV6-5 and J is TRBJ2-3, with D possibly being TRBD2 (6 bases). V lost 10 bases to trimming and J lost 5 bases, with 19 bases between them. Germline-derived CDR1 and CDR2 are MNHEY and SVGAGI. This CDR3 spans 14 amino acids. The CDR3 sequence: CANGRSGEGDTQYF. CDR3 DNA sequence: TGTGCCAACGGAAGGTCGGGGGAAGGAGATACGCAGTATTTT.

This sequence joins TRBV6-6 and TRBJ2-1, with D unresolved. There are 14 residues in the CDR3. V lost 6 bases to trimming and J lost 5 bases, with 14 bases between them. Germline values: CDR1 MNHNY, CDR2 SVGAGI (reference sequence). DNA of the CDR3: TGTGCCAGCAGACTCGGAACTATAAACAATGAGCAGTTCTTC. Amino acid sequence: CASRLGTINNEQFF.

The chain has TRBV11-3 and TRBJ2-3; D may be TRBD2 (5 bases). The CDR3 has 14 residues. Germline CDR1 is SGHNT and CDR2 is YENEEA. Between the trimmed V and J ends, which lost 8 bases and 0 bases, there was a span of 12 bases. Here the CDR3 DNA reads TGTGCCAGCGGGGAGTTACCTAGCACAGATACGCAGTATTTT. Residues: CASGELPSTDTQYF.